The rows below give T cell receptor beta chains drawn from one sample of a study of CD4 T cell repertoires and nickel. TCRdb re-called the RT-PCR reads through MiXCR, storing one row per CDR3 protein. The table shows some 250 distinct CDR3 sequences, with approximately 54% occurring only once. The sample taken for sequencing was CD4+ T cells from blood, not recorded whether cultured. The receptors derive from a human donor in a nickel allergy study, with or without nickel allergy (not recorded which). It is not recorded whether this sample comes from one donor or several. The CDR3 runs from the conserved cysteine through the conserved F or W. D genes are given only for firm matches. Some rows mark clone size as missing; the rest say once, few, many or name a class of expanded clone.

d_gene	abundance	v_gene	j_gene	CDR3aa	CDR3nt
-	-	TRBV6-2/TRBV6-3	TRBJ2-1	CASSPITSSSYNEQFF	TGTGCCAGCAGTCCAATAACTAGCAGCTCCTACAATGAGCAGTTCTTC
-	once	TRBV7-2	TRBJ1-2	CASSLASGGGYGYTF	TGTGCCAGCAGCTTAGCATCCGGGGGTGGCTATGGCTACACCTTC
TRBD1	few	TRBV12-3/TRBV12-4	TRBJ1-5	CASSLRGHNQPQHF	TGTGCCAGCAGTTTAAGGGGGCACAATCAGCCCCAGCATTTT
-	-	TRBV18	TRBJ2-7	CASSLEVGEQYF	TGTGCCAGCTCACTCGAGGTCGGGGAGCAGTACTTC
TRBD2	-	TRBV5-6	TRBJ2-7	CASSLWALAGTYEQYF	TGTGCCAGCAGCTTGTGGGCCCTAGCGGGAACCTACGAGCAGTACTTC
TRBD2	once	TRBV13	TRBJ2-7	CASSHSGRAYEQYF	TGTGCCAGCAGCCATAGCGGGAGGGCCTACGAGCAGTACTTC
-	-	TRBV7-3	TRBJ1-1	CASSLGLMNTEAFF	TGTGCCAGCAGCTTAGGCCTAATGAACACTGAAGCTTTCTTT
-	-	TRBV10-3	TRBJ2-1	CAISDLFGDYEQFF	TGTGCCATCAGTGATCTATTTGGGGATTATGAGCAGTTCTTC
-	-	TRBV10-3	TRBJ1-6	CAVSGGNSPLHF	TGTGCCGTGTCCGGGGGGAATTCACCCCTCCACTTT
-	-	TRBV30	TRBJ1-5	CAWSSGVRDQPQHF	TGTGCCTGGAGCTCGGGGGTGAGGGATCAGCCCCAGCATTTT
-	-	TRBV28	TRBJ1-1	CASTLPRVANTEAFF	TGTGCCAGCACCCTACCCCGGGTCGCCAACACTGAAGCTTTCTTT
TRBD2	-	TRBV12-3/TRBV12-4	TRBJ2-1	CASRSGRQSSEQFF	TGTGCCAGCAGGAGCGGGAGACAGTCTAGTGAGCAGTTCTTC
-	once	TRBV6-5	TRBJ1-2	CASSYSPDLDGYTF	TGTGCCAGCAGTTACAGTCCCGATTTAGATGGCTACACCTTC
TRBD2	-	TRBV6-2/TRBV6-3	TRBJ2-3	CASSSPGLVTDTQYF	TGTGCCAGCAGTTCCCCGGGACTAGTCACAGATACGCAGTATTTT
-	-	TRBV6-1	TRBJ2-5	CASSEVPEETQYF	TGTGCCAGCAGTGAAGTTCCGGAGGAGACCCAGTACTTC
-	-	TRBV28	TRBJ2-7	CASSLSPHSTKQYF	TGTGCCAGCAGTTTATCGCCACACAGTACCAAGCAGTACTTC
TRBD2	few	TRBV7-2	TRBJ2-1	CASSLEGRGSSYNEQFF	TGTGCCAGCAGCTTAGAAGGGAGGGGTAGCTCCTACAATGAGCAGTTCTTC
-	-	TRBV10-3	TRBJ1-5	CATGREYNQPQHF	TGTGCCACCGGACGGGAATACAATCAGCCCCAGCATTTT
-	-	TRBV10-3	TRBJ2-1	CASHGASGGYNEQFF	TGTGCCAGCCACGGGGCCTCCGGGGGCTACAATGAGCAGTTCTTC
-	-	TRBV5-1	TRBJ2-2	CASSLGTNTGELFF	TGCGCCAGCAGCTTGGGAACGAACACCGGGGAGCTGTTTTTT
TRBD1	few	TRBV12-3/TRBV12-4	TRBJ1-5	CASSLGQGMGNQPQHF	TGTGCCAGCAGTCTTGGACAGGGGATGGGCAATCAGCCCCAGCATTTT
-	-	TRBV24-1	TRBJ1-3	CATQGSGNTIYF	TGTGCCACCCAGGGCTCTGGAAACACCATATATTTT
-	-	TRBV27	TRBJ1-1	CASSKAHSTEAFF	TGTGCCAGCAGTAAGGCGCACTCCACTGAAGCTTTCTTT
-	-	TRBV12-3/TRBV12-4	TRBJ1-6	CASGRGNSPLHF	TGTGCCAGCGGACGGGGGAATTCACCCCTCCACTTT
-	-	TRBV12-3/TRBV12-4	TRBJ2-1	CASSFWKMDEQFF	TGTGCCAGCAGTTTTTGGAAAATGGATGAGCAGTTCTTC
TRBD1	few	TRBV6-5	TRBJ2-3	CASSRTGATDTQYF	TGTGCCAGCAGCCGGACAGGCGCGACAGATACGCAGTATTTT
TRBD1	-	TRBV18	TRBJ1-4	CASSTLQGRDEKLFF	TGTGCCAGCTCTACGTTACAGGGGCGGGATGAAAAACTGTTTTTT
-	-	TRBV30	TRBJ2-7	CAWRNRVSYEQYF	TGTGCCTGGAGGAACAGGGTCTCCTACGAGCAGTACTTC
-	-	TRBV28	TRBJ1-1	CASSWGRSTEAFF	TGTGCCAGCAGTTGGGGGCGAAGCACTGAAGCTTTCTTT
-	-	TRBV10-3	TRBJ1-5	CATSQNQPQHF	TGTGCCACCTCTCAAAATCAGCCCCAGCATTTT
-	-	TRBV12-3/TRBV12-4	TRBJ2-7	CASSRTHHTYEQYF	TGTGCCAGCAGCCGGACACACCATACCTACGAGCAGTACTTC
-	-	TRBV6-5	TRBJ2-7	CASGGIGGYEQYF	TGTGCCAGCGGGGGTATCGGGGGCTACGAGCAGTACTTC
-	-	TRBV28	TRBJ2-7	CASSFTRNEQYF	TGTGCCAGCAGTTTTACACGAAACGAGCAGTACTTC
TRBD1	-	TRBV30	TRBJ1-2	CAGRNRGHFYGYTF	TGTGCCGGTAGAAACAGGGGGCACTTCTATGGCTACACCTTC
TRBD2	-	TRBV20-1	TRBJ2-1	CSAGTSGRSEQFF	TGCAGTGCTGGGACTAGCGGGAGGTCTGAGCAGTTCTTC
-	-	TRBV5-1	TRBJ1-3	CASSLAWWSSGNTIYF	TGCGCCAGCAGCTTGGCCTGGTGGAGCTCTGGAAACACCATATATTTT
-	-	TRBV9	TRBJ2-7	CASSESIGFESYEQYF	TGTGCCAGCAGCGAATCTATCGGGTTTGAGTCCTACGAGCAGTACTTC
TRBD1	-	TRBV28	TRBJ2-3	CASSSPGQGGTQYF	TGTGCCAGCAGTTCGCCAGGACAGGGCGGCACGCAGTATTTT
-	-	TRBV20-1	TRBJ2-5	CSARVDGSLGTQYF	TGCAGTGCTAGAGTGGACGGGAGCTTGGGGACCCAGTACTTC
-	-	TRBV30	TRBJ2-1	CGGRRAYPNEQFF	TGTGGCGGCCGCAGGGCTTATCCCAATGAGCAGTTCTTC
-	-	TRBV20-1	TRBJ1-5	CSAREAGVGMSNQPQHF	TGCAGTGCTAGAGAGGCAGGGGTAGGAATGAGCAATCAGCCCCAGCATTTT
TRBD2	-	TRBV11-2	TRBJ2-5	CASSLPLGLAGGETQYF	TGTGCCAGCAGCTTGCCCCTCGGACTAGCGGGGGGTGAGACCCAGTACTTC